Shown below are 26 T cell receptor beta chains from a single sample sequenced in a study of T cell responses to AZD1222 COVID-19 vaccine. Data came from immunoSEQ multiplex PCR; TCRdb stores just in-frame clones and leaves some out. The table records around 140,000 clones, roughly 91% of them present only once. Sample: peripheral blood, taken on day 0 of AZD1222 vaccination. Receptors originate from an adult in good health.

This chain joins TRBV10-3 and TRBJ1-1, with D perhaps TRBD1 (6 bases). This CDR3 spans 14 amino acids. The V end lost 5 bases, the J end lost 3 bases, and 13 bases lay between the germline ends. Germline CDR1 and CDR2: ENHRY and SYGVKD. CDR3 nucleotides: TGTGCCATCAGTCGGGGGGCGAAGGACACTGAAGCTTTCTTT. Translated, it gives CAISRGAKDTEAFF.

The CDR3: CASGGRKLFF. As DNA, the CDR3 is TGTGCTAGTGGCGGACGAAAACTGTTTTTT. V gene TRBV12-5 combines with J gene TRBJ1-4; D is unresolved. CDR3 size: 10 residues. Germline-derived CDR1 and CDR2 are LGHNT and FRNRAP. The V and J ends lost 6 bases and 10 bases respectively, with 6 bases between them. Full variable domain (remainder filled in from reference TRBV12-5 and TRBJ1-4): DARVTQTPRHKVTEMGQEVTMRCQPILGHNTVFWYRQTMMQGLELLAYFRNRAPLDDSGMPKDRFSAEMPDATLATLKIQPSEPRDSAVYFCASGGRKLFFGSGTQLSVL.

The rearrangement links TRBV19 to TRBJ1-5; no clear D gene. The germline CDR1 and CDR2 sequences are LNHDA and SQIVND (reference sequence). Trimming took off 0 bases at V and 6 bases at J, with 21 bases between the two ends. This CDR3 comprises 18 residues. Written as DNA, the CDR3 is TGTGCCAGTAGTATAGATCGAACCGCGACGCGGATTATTCAGCCCCAGCATTTT. As protein: CASSIDRTATRIIQPQHF.

V gene TRBV7-3 combines with J gene TRBJ2-1, with unresolved D. Germline V gene data show CDR1 as SGHTA and CDR2 as FQGTGA. With 5 bases removed from V and 0 bases from J, the gap between germline ends came to 11 bases. The CDR3 loop spans 15 amino acids. CDR3 protein: CASSPVESSYNEQFF. Here the CDR3 DNA reads TGTGCCAGCAGCCCAGTGGAGAGCTCCTACAATGAGCAGTTCTTC.

V and J are TRBV5-5 and TRBJ2-7; D is unresolved. The CDR3 spans 11 residues. The V and J ends lost 1 base and 4 bases respectively, with 3 bases between them. Germline CDR1 and CDR2: SGHKS and YYEKEE (reference sequence). For the CDR3, the DNA is TGTGCCAGCAGCTTGCCTTACGAGCAGTACTTC. This translates into CASSLPYEQYF. The variable domain in full, completed from reference TRBV5-5 and TRBJ2-7, reads DAGVTQSPTHLIKTRGQQVTLRCSPISGHKSVSWYQQVLGQGPQFIFQYYEKEERGRGNFPDRFSARQFPNYSSELNVNALLLGDSALYLCASSLPYEQYFGPGTRLTVT.

J is TRBJ2-7 and V is TRBV5-8; D may match TRBD1 or TRBD2 (5 bases each). The germline gives CDR1 SGHTS, CDR2 YDEGEE. CDR3 size: 15 residues. Trimming took 3 bases from V and 4 from J, leaving 17 bases between them. CDR3 amino acids: CASSWGSLWTYEQYF. Here the CDR3 DNA reads TGTGCCAGCAGCTGGGGGAGTCTTTGGACGTACGAGCAGTACTTC.

This sequence joins TRBV18 and TRBJ2-1, with 8 nucleotides matching TRBD2. CDR1 is KGHSH, CDR2 LQKENI, per germline. The V gene end was trimmed by 5 bases and the J gene end by 6 bases; junction bases not matched to a gene: 12. The CDR3 totals 16 residues. CDR3 loop: CASSRDLAGGLNEQFF. The CDR3 DNA reads TGTGCCAGCTCAAGAGATCTAGCGGGCGGGCTCAATGAGCAGTTCTTC.

The chain is built from TRBV2 and TRBJ1-4, with unresolved D. V lost 7 bases and J 8 bases, leaving 14 bases between the germline ends. Germline loops: CDR1 SNHLY, CDR2 FYNNEI. The CDR3 consists of 13 residues. The CDR3 reads CASNGPSREKLFF. In DNA form, the CDR3 reads TGTGCCAGCAACGGTCCTTCTCGGGAAAAACTGTTTTTT.

CDR3 nucleotide sequence: TGTGCCAGCACCCAACAGGGGGCGAACACCGGGGAGCTGTTTTTT. Its translation: CASTQQGANTGELFF. The chain recombines TRBV7-2 with TRBJ2-2; TRBD1 matches at 8 bases. The CDR3 sequence is 15 residues long. The ends lost 7 bases at V and 0 bases at J; junction bases unmatched: 4. The germline V gene has CDR1 SGHTA and CDR2 FQGNSA.

This CDR3 reads CARPPGQPVDTQYF. CDR3 DNA: TGCGCCAGACCACCGGGACAGCCAGTGGATACGCAGTATTTT. The rearrangement links TRBV23-1 to TRBJ2-3, with 7 bases matching TRBD1. TRBV23-1 is an ORF, and what it does is uncertain. With V trimmed by 9 bases and J by 6 bases, 12 bases remained unmatched. This CDR3 has 14 residues.

The chain is built from TRBV19 and TRBJ2-2; no reliable D call. Trimming shortened V by 6 bases and J by 0 bases, and 8 bases separated the two germline ends. This CDR3 comprises 14 residues. Germline CDR1 is LNHDA and CDR2 is SQIVND (reference sequence). The CDR3 sequence: CASSWRTNTGELFF. As DNA, the CDR3 is TGTGCCAGTAGCTGGCGGACGAACACCGGGGAGCTGTTTTTT.

The chain recombines TRBV14 with TRBJ2-7, with D maybe TRBD2 (5 bases). Germline-derived CDR1 and CDR2 are SGHDN and FVKESK. Trimming pared 4 bases from V and 5 bases from J, leaving 9 bases between. The CDR3 consists of 12 residues. CDR3 residues: CASSLARNEQYF. CDR3 nucleotides: TGTGCCAGCAGCCTAGCGAGGAACGAGCAGTACTTC.

The rearrangement joins TRBV5-4 to TRBJ1-1; no firm D call. Trimming left V 4 bases short and J 11 bases short, with 18 bases between. Germline values: CDR1 SGHNT, CDR2 YYREEE (reference sequence). This CDR3 is built from 13 residues. The CDR3 DNA reads TGTGCCAGCAGCCCCAGGAGTGGGGTGGGTGCTTTCTTT. It codes for CASSPRSGVGAFF.

This clone showed up just a few times. The rearrangement links TRBV5-5 to TRBJ2-2; 9 bases line up with TRBD2. The trim removed 2 bases at V and 4 bases at J, leaving 0 bases unmatched. This CDR3 contains 14 residues. Germline assignment: CDR1 SGHKS and CDR2 YYEKEE (reference sequence). The CDR3 DNA is TGTGCCAGCAGCTTTAGCGGGGGCACCGGGGAGCTGTTTTTT. Translated: CASSFSGGTGELFF.

This clone was counted only a few times. Other DNA sequences in this sample translate to the same CDR3. V usage is TRBV6-2 or TRBV6-3 and J usage is TRBJ2-7; no reliable D call. The CDR3 covers 11 residues. V was trimmed by 2 bases and J by 7 bases, leaving 6 bases between them. CDR1 and CDR2 from the germline V gene are MNHEY and SVGEGT. The CDR3 spells CASSYPTEQYF. CDR3 DNA: TGTGCCAGCAGTTACCCCACGGAGCAGTACTTC.

This clone was picked up one time. V is TRBV20-1 and J is TRBJ1-1; D is undetermined. In germline, CDR1 is DFQATT, CDR2 SNEGSKA (reference sequence). The CDR3 runs 11 residues. The ends were cut back, 2 bases at V and 4 bases at J, with 5 bases in the middle. The CDR3 DNA sequence: TGCAGTGCTAGAACAATCACTGAAGCTTTCTTT. As protein: CSARTITEAFF.

This clone occurred a few times. The gene calls are TRBV5-4 and TRBJ2-1; 12 nucleotides align to TRBD2. Per germline, CDR1 SGHNT and CDR2 YYREEE (reference sequence). This CDR3 has 18 amino acids. With V trimmed by 2 bases and J by 7 bases, 13 bases remained unmatched. CDR3 DNA sequence: TGTGCCAGCAGCTTCGGGTACCGCGAGACTAGCGGGAGTAATGAGCAGTTCTTC. As protein: CASSFGYRETSGSNEQFF.

The CDR3 bases are TGTGCCAGCAGCCGCCCAGCCGGGACAGGGCGCTACAATGAGCAGTTCTTC. It translates to CASSRPAGTGRYNEQFF. The chain has TRBV5-6 and TRBJ2-1; 9 positions match TRBD1. The V segment lost 4 bases and the J segment 3 bases; nucleotides outside the gene matches: 11. Germline V gene lookup returns CDR1 SGHDT and CDR2 YYEEEE. The CDR3 loop spans 17 amino acids.

The gene calls are TRBV4-3 and TRBJ2-2, with 7 positions matching TRBD1. Trimming took 4 bases from V and 0 from J; bases not matched to a gene: 8. The length of the CDR3 is 17 residues. Germline V gives CDR1 LGHNA, CDR2 YSLEER. DNA of the CDR3: TGCGCCAGCAGCCTATATACAGGGGTCTCGAACACCGGGGAGCTGTTTTTT. It encodes CASSLYTGVSNTGELFF.

Note on this clone: Other DNA sequences in the same sample also yield this CDR3. The V gene is TRBV5-1, the J gene TRBJ2-3; 10 bases align to TRBD2. CDR1 and CDR2 (germline): SGHRS, YFSETQ. The CDR3 contains 14 residues. Trimming removed 2 bases from V and 3 bases from J; junction bases left unmatched: 0. CDR3 nucleotides: TGCGCCAGCAGCTTTAGCGGGGGGACAGATACGCAGTATTTT. Its translation is CASSFSGGTDTQYF.

J is TRBJ2-4 and V is TRBV6-5; 8 nucleotides agree with TRBD2. Germline V CDR1 and CDR2: MNHEY, SVGAGI. This CDR3 contains 15 residues. After removal of 6 bases from V and 4 bases from J, the junction contained 8 bases not matched to a gene. The CDR3 DNA reads as TGTGCCAGCAGGGCGCGGGGGGCGGAAAAAAACATTCAGTACTTC. Its translation is CASRARGAEKNIQYF.

This chain joins TRBV11-2 and TRBJ2-1, with D perhaps assigned TRBD1 or TRBD2 (5 bases each). The CDR3 covers 12 residues. Deletions cut 5 bases from V and 15 bases from J, with 17 bases between. Germline lookup yields CDR1 SGHAT and CDR2 FQNNGV. Here the CDR3 reads CASSPGEGPLFF. Written as DNA, the CDR3 is TGTGCCAGCAGCCCCGGAGAGGGGCCCCTGTTCTTC.

The count of this clone is one. The chain couples TRBV18 to TRBJ1-2; maybe TRBD1 (5 bases). The CDR3 extends over 13 amino acids. With 4 bases removed from V and 6 bases from J, the gap between germline ends came to 12 bases. Germline V lookup: CDR1 KGHSH, CDR2 LQKENI. The CDR3 nucleotides are TGTGCCAGCTCACGAGAGGAGGGACATGGCTACACCTTC. Translated: CASSREEGHGYTF.

The rearrangement uses TRBV10-3 and TRBJ1-5; TRBD1 might be the D (5 bases). Germline V gene data show CDR1 as ENHRY and CDR2 as SYGVKD. V was pared by 4 bases and J by 5 bases, with 9 bases between. The CDR3 has 13 residues. The CDR3 DNA reads TGTGCCATCAGTGGGGGGGTGGATCAGCCCCAGCATTTT. Translated: CAISGGVDQPQHF.

The gene calls are TRBV18 and TRBJ2-7, with TRBD2 as a possible D gene (6 bases). V lost 6 bases to trimming and J lost 0 bases, with 6 bases between them. The CDR3 length is 12 residues. Looked up from germline, CDR1 is KGHSH and CDR2 is LQKENI. CDR3: CASSGSSYEQYF. CDR3 in DNA: TGTGCCAGCTCCGGGAGCTCCTACGAGCAGTACTTC. The variable domain in full, with the rest retrieved from reference TRBV18 and TRBJ2-7, is NAGVMQNPRHLVRRRGQEARLRCSPMKGHSHVYWYRQLPEEGLKFMVYLQKENIIDESGMPKERFSAEFPKEGPSILRIQQVVRGDSAAYFCASSGSSYEQYFGPGTRLTVT.

The chain links TRBV5-1 to TRBJ2-7; 7 bases map to TRBD1. The CDR3 length is 14 residues. Trimming cost V 2 bases and J 3 bases; bases outside gene matches: 5. The germline V gene has CDR1 SGHRS and CDR2 YFSETQ. The CDR3 DNA is TGCGCCAGCAGCTTACCCGGGACAGACTACGAGCAGTACTTC. Encoded protein: CASSLPGTDYEQYF.